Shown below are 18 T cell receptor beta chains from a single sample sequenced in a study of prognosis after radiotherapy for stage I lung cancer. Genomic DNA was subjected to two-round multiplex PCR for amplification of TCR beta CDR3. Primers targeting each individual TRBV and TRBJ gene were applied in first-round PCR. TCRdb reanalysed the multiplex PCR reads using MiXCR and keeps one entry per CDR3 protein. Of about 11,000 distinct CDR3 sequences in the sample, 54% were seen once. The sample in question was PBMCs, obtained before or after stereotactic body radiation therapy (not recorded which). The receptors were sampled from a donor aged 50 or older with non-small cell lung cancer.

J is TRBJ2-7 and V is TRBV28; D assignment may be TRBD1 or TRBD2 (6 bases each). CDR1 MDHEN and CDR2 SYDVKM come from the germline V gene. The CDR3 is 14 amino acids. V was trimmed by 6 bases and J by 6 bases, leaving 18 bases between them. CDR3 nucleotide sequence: TGTGCCAGCAGAAGAGGGGGGCCCCCCCCCGAGCAGTACTTC. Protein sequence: CASRRGGPPPEQYF. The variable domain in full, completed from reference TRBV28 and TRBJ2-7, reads DVKVTQSSRYLVKRTGEKVFLECVQDMDHENMFWYRQDPGLGLRLIYFSYDVKMKEKGDIPEGYSVSREKKERFSLILESASTNQTSMYLCASRRGGPPPEQYFGPGTRLTVT.

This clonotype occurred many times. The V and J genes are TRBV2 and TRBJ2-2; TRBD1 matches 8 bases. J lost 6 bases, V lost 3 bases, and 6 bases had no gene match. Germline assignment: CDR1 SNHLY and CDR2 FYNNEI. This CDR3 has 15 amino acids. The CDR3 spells CASSEGQVMPGELFF. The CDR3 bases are TGTGCCAGCAGTGAGGGACAGGTGATGCCCGGGGAGCTGTTTTTT.

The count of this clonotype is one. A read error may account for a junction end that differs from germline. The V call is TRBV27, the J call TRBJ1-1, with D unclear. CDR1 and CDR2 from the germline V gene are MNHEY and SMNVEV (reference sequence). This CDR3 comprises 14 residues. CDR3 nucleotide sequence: TGTGTCAGCAGTTCGGTTCTAACGGGCACTGAAGCTTTCTTT. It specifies CVSSSVLTGTEAFF.

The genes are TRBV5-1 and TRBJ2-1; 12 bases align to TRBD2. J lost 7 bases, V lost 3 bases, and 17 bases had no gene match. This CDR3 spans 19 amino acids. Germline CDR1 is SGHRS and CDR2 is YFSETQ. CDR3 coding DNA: TGCGCCAGCAGCTCGGGACTCAATCTAGCGGGAGGGCCGGGGAATGAGCAGTTCTTC. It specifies CASSSGLNLAGGPGNEQFF. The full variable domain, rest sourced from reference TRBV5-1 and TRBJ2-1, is KAGVTQTPRYLIKTRGQQVTLSCSPISGHRSVSWYQQTPGQGLQFLFEYFSETQRNKGNFPGRFSGRQFSNSRSEMNVSTLELGDSALYLCASSSGLNLAGGPGNEQFFGPGTRLTVL.

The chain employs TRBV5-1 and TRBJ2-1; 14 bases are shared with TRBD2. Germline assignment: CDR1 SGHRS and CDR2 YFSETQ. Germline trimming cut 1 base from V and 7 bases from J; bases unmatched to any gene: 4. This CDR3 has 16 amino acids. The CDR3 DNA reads TGCGCCAGCAGCTTGCCGGGACTAGCGGGAGCGAATGAGCAGTTCTTC. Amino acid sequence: CASSLPGLAGANEQFF.

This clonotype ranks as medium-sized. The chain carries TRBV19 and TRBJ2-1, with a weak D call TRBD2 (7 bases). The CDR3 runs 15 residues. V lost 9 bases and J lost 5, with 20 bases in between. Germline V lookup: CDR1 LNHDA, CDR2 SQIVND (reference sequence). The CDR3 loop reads CARVIEGGRNNEQFF. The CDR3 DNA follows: TGTGCCAGAGTCATAGAGGGGGGGCGTAACAATGAGCAGTTCTTC. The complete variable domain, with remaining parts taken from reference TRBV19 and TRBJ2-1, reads DGGITQSPKYLFRKEGQNVTLSCEQNLNHDAMYWYRQDPGQGLRLIYYSQIVNDFQKGDIAEGYSVSREKKESFPLTVTSAQKNPTAFYLCARVIEGGRNNEQFFGPGTRLTVL.

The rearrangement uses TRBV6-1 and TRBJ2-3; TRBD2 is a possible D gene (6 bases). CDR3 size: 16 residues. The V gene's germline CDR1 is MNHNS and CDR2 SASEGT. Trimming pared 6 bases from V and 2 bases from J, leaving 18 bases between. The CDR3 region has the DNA TGTGCCAGCAGCTTAGTCGGACTACAACTCACAGATACGCAGTATTTT. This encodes CASSLVGLQLTDTQYF.

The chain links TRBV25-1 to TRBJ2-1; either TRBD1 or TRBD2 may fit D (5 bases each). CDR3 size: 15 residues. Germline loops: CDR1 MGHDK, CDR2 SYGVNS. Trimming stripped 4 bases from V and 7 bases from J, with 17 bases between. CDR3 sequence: CASSVRGTVLNEQFF. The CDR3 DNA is TGTGCCAGCAGTGTGAGAGGGACCGTTCTTAATGAGCAGTTCTTC.

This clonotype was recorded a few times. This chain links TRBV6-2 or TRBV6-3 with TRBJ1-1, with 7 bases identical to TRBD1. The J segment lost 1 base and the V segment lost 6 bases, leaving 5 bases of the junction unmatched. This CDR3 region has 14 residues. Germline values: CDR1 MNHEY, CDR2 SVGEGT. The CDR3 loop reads CASRPGQPNTEAFF. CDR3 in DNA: TGTGCCAGCAGGCCGGGACAGCCGAACACTGAAGCTTTCTTT.

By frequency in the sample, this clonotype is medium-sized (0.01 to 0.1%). CDR3 sequence: CASSQGQPYEQYF. CDR3 nucleotide sequence: TGTGCCAGCAGTCAGGGGCAGCCCTACGAGCAGTACTTC. V and J are TRBV28 and TRBJ2-7; D is perhaps TRBD1 (6 bases). V was pared by 5 bases and J by 2 bases, with 10 bases between. The CDR3 has 13 amino acids. Looked up from germline, CDR1 is MDHEN and CDR2 is SYDVKM.

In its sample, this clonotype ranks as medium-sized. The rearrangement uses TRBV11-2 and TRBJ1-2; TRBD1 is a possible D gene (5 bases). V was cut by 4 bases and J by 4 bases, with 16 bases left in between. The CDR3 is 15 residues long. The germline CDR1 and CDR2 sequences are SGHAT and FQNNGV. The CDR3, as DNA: TGTGCCAGCAGCTCCACTACCGGGACGGTCTATGGCTACACCTTC. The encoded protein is CASSSTTGTVYGYTF. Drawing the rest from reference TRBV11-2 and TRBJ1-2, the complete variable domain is EAGVAQSPRYKIIEKRQSVAFWCNPISGHATLYWYQQILGQGPKLLIQFQNNGVVDDSQLPKDRFSAERLKGVDSTLKIQPAKLEDSAVYLCASSSTTGTVYGYTFGSGTRLTVV.

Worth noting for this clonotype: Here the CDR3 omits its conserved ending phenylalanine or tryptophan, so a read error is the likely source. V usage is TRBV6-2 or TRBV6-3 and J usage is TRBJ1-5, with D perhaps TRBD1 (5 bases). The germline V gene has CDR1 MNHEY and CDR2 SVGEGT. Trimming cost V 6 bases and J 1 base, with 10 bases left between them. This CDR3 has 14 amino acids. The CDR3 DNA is TGTGCCAGCAGGAGGGGCAGAAGCAATCAGCCCCAGCATTCT. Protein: CASRRGRSNQPQHS.

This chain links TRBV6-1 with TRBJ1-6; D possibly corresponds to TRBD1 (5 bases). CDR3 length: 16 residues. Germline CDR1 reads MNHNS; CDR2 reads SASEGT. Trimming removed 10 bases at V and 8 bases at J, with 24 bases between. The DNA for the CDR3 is TGTGCCACATATCCGTTCCTCGACAGACCAGATTCACCCCTCCACTTT. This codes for CATYPFLDRPDSPLHF.

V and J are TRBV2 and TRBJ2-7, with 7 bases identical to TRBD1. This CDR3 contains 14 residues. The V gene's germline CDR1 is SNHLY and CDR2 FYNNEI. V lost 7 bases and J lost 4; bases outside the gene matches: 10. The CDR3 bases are TGTGCCAGCAAGCTGACAGGGTACAGTTACGAGCAGTACTTC. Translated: CASKLTGYSYEQYF.

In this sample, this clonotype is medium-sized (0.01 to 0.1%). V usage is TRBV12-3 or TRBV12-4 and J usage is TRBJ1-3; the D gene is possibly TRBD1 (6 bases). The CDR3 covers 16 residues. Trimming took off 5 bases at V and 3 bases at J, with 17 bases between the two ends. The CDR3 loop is CASSGEWGAGGNTIYF. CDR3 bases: TGTGCCAGCAGTGGAGAGTGGGGGGCTGGTGGAAACACCATATATTTT.

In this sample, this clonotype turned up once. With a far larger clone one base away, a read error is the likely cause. CDR3 DNA: TGTGCCAGCAGCCACCGTCCCGAAAGGACCGGGGATCTGTTTTTT. Its translation: CASSHRPERTGDLFF. This sequence joins TRBV6-4 and TRBJ2-2; D perhaps matches TRBD2 (5 bases). The germline CDR1 and CDR2 sequences are MRHNA and SNTAGT. The CDR3 covers 15 residues.

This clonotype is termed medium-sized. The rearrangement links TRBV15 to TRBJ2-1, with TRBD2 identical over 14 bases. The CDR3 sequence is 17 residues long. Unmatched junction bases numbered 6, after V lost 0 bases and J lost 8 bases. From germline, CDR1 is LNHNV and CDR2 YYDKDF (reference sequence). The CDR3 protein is CATSRDLLGLAGDEQFF. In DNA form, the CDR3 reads TGTGCCACCAGCAGAGATCTCCTGGGACTAGCGGGAGATGAGCAGTTCTTC.

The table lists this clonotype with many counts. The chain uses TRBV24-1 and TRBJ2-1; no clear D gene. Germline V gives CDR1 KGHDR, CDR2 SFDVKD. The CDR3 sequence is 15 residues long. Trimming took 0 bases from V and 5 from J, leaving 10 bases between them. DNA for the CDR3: TGTGCCACCAGTGATTTGTTGGCCCACAACAATGAGCAGTTCTTC. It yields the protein CATSDLLAHNNEQFF.